This TCR beta chain was sequenced for a study of blood T cell repertoires in COVID-19. Study in general: PBMCs, B-cell-depleted T cells, or T cells were the source of the cDNA or gDNA that made up the material.

The authors' processing: Reference gene primer amplification yielded estimated nucleated cell counts. Clones were read by immunoSEQ multiplex PCR, and TCRdb kept only the in-frame ones, dropping some. That table is the source of V, J and clone size, and D and trimming were worked out from the DNA. In the table there are about 86,000 clones, roughly 86% of which are singletons. The CDR3 loop spans 14 amino acids. V trimming: 6 bases; J trimming: 4 bases; junction bases outside the gene matches: 5. From germline, CDR1 is LNHDA and CDR2 SQIVND (reference sequence). This clone came up a few times. The chain is built from TRBV19 and TRBJ1-5, with 8 bases aligning to TRBD1. The receptor was derived from a woman of 80 years or more with acute or convalescent COVID-19. The specimen was peripheral blood. The CDR3 region is CASRRQGTNQPQHF. The CDR3 bases are TGTGCCAGTAGGCGACAGGGGACTAATCAGCCCCAGCATTTT. The full variable domain, in which reference TRBV19 and TRBJ1-5 provide the parts outside the CDR3, is DGGITQSPKYLFRKEGQNVTLSCEQNLNHDAMYWYRQDPGQGLRLIYYSQIVNDFQKGDIAEGYSVSREKKESFPLTVTSAQKNPTAFYLCASRRQGTNQPQHFGDGTRLSIL.